This TCR beta chain was recovered during a study of technical replicates of blood from a few donors. Using immunoSEQ multiplex PCR, the repertoire was profiled, and TCRdb retains in-frame clones only, with some absent. The sample consists of 100,000 or so clones, 90% to 97% of them appearing once. Looked up from germline, CDR1 is GTSNPN and CDR2 is SVGIG (reference sequence). Trimming pared 0 bases from V and 8 bases from J, leaving 13 bases between. The CDR3 has 14 residues. What was sequenced was T cells isolated from PBMCs. The rearrangement uses TRBV30 and TRBJ2-2; possible D gene TRBD1, 6 bases. The source is a human donor in good health. The CDR3, as DNA: TGTGCCTGGAGTGTATCTTCAGGGGAAGGGGAGCTGTTTTTT. This codes for CAWSVSSGEGELFF.